This T cell receptor (beta chain) was found in a study of Ad26.COV2.S vaccination and SARS-CoV-2 variants. Treatment specified: about 20 received Ad26.COV2.S at low or high dose, single or two shots; roughly 5 received placebo; per-sample allocation not given. Samples analyzed were those drawn on day 63 after the first vaccine or placebo injection. Based in Boston, the donor was an adult of 18-55 years. Trimming pared 1 base from V and 1 base from J, leaving 10 bases between. This CDR3 region has 15 residues. From germline, CDR1 is SGHAT and CDR2 FQNNGV. Some clones are missing from TCRdb's copy, which holds only in-frame ones; the method was immunoSEQ multiplex PCR. This repertoire shows 320,000 or so clones, 75% to 90% found once; its top ten account for 4.5% to 7%.

The sequenced sample was peripheral blood, obtained in a trial of Ad26.COV2.S vaccine versus placebo. The gene calls are TRBV11-2 and TRBJ1-1; no reliable D call. The TCR was taken from a person aged 18-60 years who received the Ad26.COV2.S COVID-19 vaccine or a placebo. In DNA, the CDR3 is TGTGCCAGCAGCTTAGGGTACAGAGAGAACACTGAAGCTTTCTTT. This gives the protein CASSLGYRENTEAFF.